One sample yielded the 25 T cell receptor beta chains listed below, sequenced in a study of cytomegalovirus exposure and HLA in healthy donors. Both 60 Vbeta primers and 13 Jbeta primers went into the PCR. TCRdb keeps only in-frame clones here, not all; method: immunoSEQ multiplex PCR. The table includes some 66,000 clones, around 80% detected once. Material for sequencing was PBMCs. The receptors shown here come from a man aged 40-50 years in good health and CMV-seronegative.

The chain uses TRBV5-6 and TRBJ2-3; the match to TRBD1 covers 8 bases. CDR3 length: 15 residues. Germline CDR1 is SGHDT and CDR2 is YYEEEE. The V segment lost 4 bases and the J segment 2 bases; nucleotides outside the gene matches: 6. In DNA, the CDR3 is TGTGCCAGCAGCCGCCAGGGGGCGGACACAGATACGCAGTATTTT. Encoded protein: CASSRQGADTDTQYF.

The chain uses TRBV2 and TRBJ2-1, with D possibly being TRBD1 (6 bases). This CDR3 is built from 13 residues. Germline CDR1 is SNHLY and CDR2 is FYNNEI. Trimming pared 8 bases from V and 9 bases from J, leaving 17 bases between. CDR3 in amino acids: CASQNRVEGEQFF. The CDR3 DNA reads as TGTGCCAGCCAGAACAGGGTTGAGGGTGAGCAGTTCTTC. Using reference TRBV2 and TRBJ2-1 for the parts outside the CDR3, the full variable domain is EPEVTQTPSHQVTQMGQEVILRCVPISNHLYFYWYRQILGQKVEFLVSFYNNEISEKSEIFDDQFSVERPDGSNFTLKIRSTKLEDSAMYFCASQNRVEGEQFFGPGTRLTVL.

The CDR3 region has the DNA TGCGCCAGCAGTGTACAGAGGAACACTGAAGCTTTCTTT. Translating gives CASSVQRNTEAFF. J is TRBJ1-1 and V is TRBV10-1, with unresolved D. Germline V lookup: CDR1 WNHNN, CDR2 SYGVQD (reference sequence). CDR3 length equals 13 residues. The V end was cut by 4 bases, the J end by 1 base, with 7 bases between.

CDR3 region: CASSGKGGTYNEQFF. The CDR3 region has the DNA TGTGCCAGCAGCGGAAAGGGGGGGACTTACAATGAGCAGTTCTTC. V gene TRBV7-2 combines with J gene TRBJ2-1; a possible D gene is TRBD2 (7 bases). Germline V gene data show CDR1 as SGHTA and CDR2 as FQGNSA. CDR3 length: 15 residues. V lost 5 bases to trimming and J lost 4 bases, with 15 bases between them.

The chain employs TRBV2 and TRBJ1-1; 8 nucleotides match TRBD1. With V trimmed by 4 bases and J by 0 bases, 7 bases remained unmatched. Germline V gene data show CDR1 as SNHLY and CDR2 as FYNNEI. This CDR3 has 16 amino acids. In nucleotides, the CDR3 is TGTGCCAGCAGTGGACAGGGGTCCTCCATGAACACTGAAGCTTTCTTT. This encodes CASSGQGSSMNTEAFF.

The chain uses TRBV5-1 and TRBJ2-6; possibly TRBD1 for D (7 bases). This CDR3 comprises 16 residues. V was pared by 9 bases and J by 1 base, with 17 bases between. The germline V gene has CDR1 SGHRS and CDR2 YFSETQ. The CDR3 sequence: CATQEGQPSGANVLTF. DNA of the CDR3: TGCGCCACCCAGGAGGGACAGCCTTCTGGGGCCAACGTCCTGACTTTC.

This chain joins TRBV18 and TRBJ2-7; 7 nucleotides match TRBD1. This CDR3 has 15 residues. V was clipped by 0 bases and J by 2 bases; unmatched bases: 4. Germline V gene sequence: CDR1 KGHSH, CDR2 LQKENI. CDR3 DNA sequence: TGTGCCAGCTCACCACCGGCGACAGGGACCTACGAGCAGTACTTC. Protein product: CASSPPATGTYEQYF.

V usage is TRBV28 and J usage is TRBJ2-7, with 12 bases identical to TRBD2. Losses at the gene ends were 1 base for V and 4 bases for J; bases not matched to a gene: 2. CDR3 size: 15 residues. CDR1 is MDHEN, CDR2 SYDVKM, per germline. The CDR3 sequence is CASSLLTSGGYEQYF. Here the CDR3 DNA reads TGTGCCAGCAGTTTATTGACTAGCGGGGGTTACGAGCAGTACTTC.

V usage is TRBV7-9 and J usage is TRBJ1-2, with D possibly being TRBD1 (5 bases). Trimming stripped 2 bases from V and 0 bases from J, with 10 bases between. The CDR3 sequence is 15 residues long. Germline CDR1 SEHNR, CDR2 FQNEAQ (reference sequence). The CDR3 DNA reads as TGTGCCAGCAGCTTATGGAGGGACTCTAACTATGGCTACACCTTC. Translating it yields CASSLWRDSNYGYTF.

This clone was picked up one time. This chain joins TRBV7-2 and TRBJ1-5; 7 nucleotides line up with TRBD1. With 0 bases clipped from V and 6 bases from J, the junction kept 5 bases outside the gene matches. The length of the CDR3 is 15 residues. CDR1 is SGHTA and CDR2 is FQGNSA in the germline V gene. The CDR3 region is CASSLAITGVQPQHF. In DNA, the CDR3 is TGTGCCAGCAGCTTAGCTATTACAGGGGTTCAGCCCCAGCATTTT.

This clone appeared a single time. V gene TRBV15 combines with J gene TRBJ2-5, with a possible D match to TRBD2 (7 bases). Deletions cut 0 bases from V and 7 bases from J, with 12 bases between. In germline, CDR1 is LNHNV, CDR2 YYDKDF (reference sequence). This CDR3 is built from 14 residues. The chain's CDR3 is CATSRDSGGRTQYF. The CDR3 region has the DNA TGTGCCACCAGCAGAGATTCCGGGGGGCGGACCCAGTACTTC.

Remarks on this clone: One end of the junction is discordant with germline, which a read error may explain. The chain uses TRBV5-1 and TRBJ2-7; D might be TRBD1 (5 bases). Germline lookup yields CDR1 SGHRS and CDR2 YFSETQ. The CDR3 has 14 residues. Written as DNA, the CDR3 is TGCGCCAGCAGTGCCCAGGGCCCTAACTACGGGCAGTACTTC. It yields the protein CASSAQGPNYGQYF.

The chain links TRBV6-4 to TRBJ1-1, with 9 positions matching TRBD1. The CDR3 sequence is 16 residues long. J gave up 5 bases and V 3 bases, and 10 bases lay outside the gene matches. CDR1 and CDR2 from the germline V gene are MRHNA and SNTAGT. The CDR3 loop reads CASSEQSTGGRTEAFF. The CDR3 bases are TGTGCCAGCAGTGAACAATCGACAGGGGGAAGAACTGAAGCTTTCTTT.

The chain combines TRBV5-6 with TRBJ1-1, with D maybe TRBD1 (5 bases). Germline CDR1 and CDR2: SGHDT and YYEEEE. This CDR3 spans 13 amino acids. Deletions cut 4 bases from V and 3 bases from J, with 10 bases between. For the CDR3, the DNA is TGTGCCAGCAGCATGGGACTTTACACTGAAGCTTTCTTT. This gives the protein CASSMGLYTEAFF.

This clone has a handful of counts. This chain uses TRBV5-6 with TRBJ2-1; D may be TRBD1 (6 bases). Germline V gene data show CDR1 as SGHDT and CDR2 as YYEEEE. Between the trimmed V and J ends, which lost 2 bases and 4 bases, there was a span of 16 bases. The CDR3 spans 16 residues. CDR3 loop: CASSLFATGMYNEQFF. Written as DNA, the CDR3 is TGTGCCAGCAGCTTATTCGCCACAGGGATGTACAATGAGCAGTTCTTC.

The chain has TRBV29-1 and TRBJ2-5; 7 nucleotides match TRBD1. The V segment lost 6 bases and the J segment 0 bases; nucleotides outside the gene matches: 1. Germline V gene lookup returns CDR1 SQVTM and CDR2 ANQGSEA. The CDR3 loop spans 12 amino acids. CDR3 nucleotides: TGCAGCGTCGACAGGGACCAAGAGACCCAGTACTTC. Residues: CSVDRDQETQYF.

The chain carries TRBV7-3 and TRBJ1-2, with 10 bases aligning to TRBD1. J lost 6 bases, V lost 5 bases, and 6 bases had no gene match. This CDR3 spans 14 amino acids. The germline V gene encodes CDR1 SGHTA and CDR2 FQGTGA. CDR3 residues: CASSPTGQGDGYTF. The DNA for the CDR3 is TGTGCCAGCAGCCCCACAGGACAGGGGGATGGCTACACCTTC.

The gene calls are TRBV19 and TRBJ2-4, with unresolved D. The CDR3 consists of 14 residues. V dropped 1 base and J dropped 6 bases, with 10 bases sitting between them. Germline CDR1 and CDR2: LNHDA and SQIVND (reference sequence). The CDR3 spells CASSIATDSNIQYF. The CDR3 coding sequence is TGTGCCAGTAGTATAGCCACAGATTCAAACATTCAGTACTTC. The full variable domain, completed using reference TRBV19 and TRBJ2-4, is DGGITQSPKYLFRKEGQNVTLSCEQNLNHDAMYWYRQDPGQGLRLIYYSQIVNDFQKGDIAEGYSVSREKKESFPLTVTSAQKNPTAFYLCASSIATDSNIQYFGAGTRLSVL.

The CDR3 loop reads CASSSDRGTGPNYGYTF. DNA of the CDR3: TGTGCCAGCAGTTCCGACAGGGGGACCGGACCTAACTATGGCTACACCTTC. The V call is TRBV28, the J call TRBJ1-2; 9 positions agree with TRBD1. Germline CDR1 reads MDHEN; CDR2 reads SYDVKM. V shed 4 bases and J 0 bases; nucleotides not matched to a gene: 9. This CDR3 contains 17 residues.

This clone was observed a few times. The chain recombines TRBV18 with TRBJ2-7; 7 bases line up with TRBD1. J gave up 7 bases and V 2 bases, and 5 bases lay outside the gene matches. The germline CDR1 and CDR2 sequences are KGHSH and LQKENI. The CDR3 extends over 13 amino acids. The CDR3 DNA is TGTGCCAGCTCACCAGAGACAGGGATGGAGCAGTACTTC. Encoded protein: CASSPETGMEQYF.

V is TRBV28 and J is TRBJ2-2; D remains unclear. The length of the CDR3 is 14 residues. The V gene lost 1 base and the J gene lost 0 bases, with 3 bases spanning the gap. Germline assignment: CDR1 MDHEN and CDR2 SYDVKM. CDR3 sequence (DNA): TGTGCCAGCAGTTTATTCTCGAACACCGGGGAGCTGTTTTTT. Amino acids: CASSLFSNTGELFF.

The chain carries TRBV6-5 and TRBJ1-5; weak D call: TRBD1 (5 bases). V was clipped by 2 bases and J by 6 bases, with 14 bases between them. Germline assignment: CDR1 MNHEY and CDR2 SVGAGI. This CDR3 contains 15 residues. CDR3 region: CASSYGQGTGQPQHF. The CDR3 bases are TGTGCCAGCAGTTACGGGCAGGGAACTGGTCAGCCCCAGCATTTT.

The rearrangement links TRBV7-9 to TRBJ2-7; D might be TRBD1 (6 bases). In germline, CDR1 is SEHNR, CDR2 FQNEAQ (reference sequence). There are 13 residues in the CDR3. V lost 5 bases and J lost 6, with 14 bases in between. The CDR3 here is CASSTPQGFEQYF. DNA of the CDR3: TGTGCCAGCAGCACCCCACAGGGCTTCGAGCAGTACTTC.

The rearrangement joins TRBV7-2 to TRBJ2-3; TRBD2 is a possible D gene (6 bases). Germline-derived CDR1 and CDR2 are SGHTA and FQGNSA. This CDR3 has 14 amino acids. V was clipped by 5 bases and J by 4 bases, with 13 bases between them. The CDR3 spells CASSHTGGPDTQYF. In nucleotides, the CDR3 is TGTGCCAGCAGCCATACCGGGGGTCCAGATACGCAGTATTTT.

CDR3 DNA sequence: TGTGCCAGCAGCCAAATCTGGACAACCAATGAGCAGTTCTTC. This gives the protein CASSQIWTTNEQFF. V and J are TRBV14 and TRBJ2-1; possibly TRBD1 for D (5 bases). The germline gives CDR1 SGHDN, CDR2 FVKESK. The CDR3 is 14 residues long. V lost 2 bases to trimming and J lost 6 bases, with 11 bases between them.